A single sample is the source of the 5 T cell receptor beta chains below, sequenced in a study of PD-L1 blockade in urothelial cancer. Libraries were prepared by immunoSEQ multiplex PCR; TCRdb keeps only in-frame clonotypes and omits some of them. This table holds tens of thousands of clones, approximately 88% found once. The sequencing here drew on PBMCs, taken around atezolizumab (anti-PD-L1) treatment. The receptors shown here come from a man in his 70s with urothelial cancer.

DNA for the CDR3: TGTGCCAGCAGCCTGCGACAGGTTCAAGATACGCAGTATTTT. It yields the protein CASSLRQVQDTQYF. The V gene is TRBV7-3, the J gene TRBJ2-3; TRBD1 is a possible D gene (6 bases). The CDR3 runs to 14 residues. Trimming removed 5 bases from V and 5 bases from J, with 14 bases in between. The V gene's germline CDR1 is SGHTA and CDR2 FQGTGA.

The chain combines TRBV15 with TRBJ1-5; D is undetermined. This CDR3 is 15 amino acids long. The V and J ends lost 0 bases and 3 bases respectively, with 9 bases between them. Per the germline V gene, CDR1 is LNHNV and CDR2 is YYDKDF (reference sequence). The CDR3 bases are TGTGCCACCAGCAGAGATCCAGGTTCCAATCAGCCCCAGCATTTT. Amino acids: CATSRDPGSNQPQHF.

The chain has TRBV6-1 and TRBJ2-1, with a possible D match to TRBD2 (6 bases). CDR1 and CDR2 from the germline V gene are MNHNS and SASEGT. This CDR3 is built from 16 residues. Deletions cut 2 bases from V and 4 bases from J, with 15 bases between. For the CDR3, the DNA is TGTGCCAGCAGTGAACGAGGTACGGGAGAGTACAATGAGCAGTTCTTC. This encodes CASSERGTGEYNEQFF.

The chain employs TRBV27 and TRBJ2-5, with D possibly matching TRBD2 (6 bases). Germline V gives CDR1 MNHEY, CDR2 SMNVEV (reference sequence). V lost 6 bases and J 5 bases, leaving 25 bases between the germline ends. CDR3 size: 17 residues. The CDR3 DNA reads TGTGCCAGCAGCCCCTGGGGTAGCGGAAGAGCCCAGGAGACCCAGTACTTC. It specifies CASSPWGSGRAQETQYF.

V is TRBV29-1 and J is TRBJ1-1; 9 bases align to TRBD1. V was clipped by 4 bases and J by 5 bases; unmatched bases: 2. The length of the CDR3 is 12 residues. In germline, CDR1 is SQVTM, CDR2 ANQGSEA. CDR3 sequence reads: CSVADRGTEAFF. For the CDR3, the DNA is TGCAGCGTTGCCGACAGGGGGACTGAAGCTTTCTTT.